These 28 T cell receptor beta chains were sequenced from one sample in a study of blood T cell repertoires in COVID-19. TCRdb's table, derived via immunoSEQ multiplex PCR, lists solely in-frame clones and lacks some. The table shows fewer than 200,000 clones, with 70% to 90% occurring only once. The specimen was peripheral blood. These receptors all stem from a woman between 45 and 65 years old with COVID-19, enrolled during active disease.

This sequence joins TRBV2 and TRBJ2-3; D ambiguous. The V end was cut by 4 bases, the J end by 2 bases, with 16 bases between. Looked up from germline, CDR1 is SNHLY and CDR2 is FYNNEI. The CDR3 runs 16 residues. CDR3 DNA sequence: TGTGCCAGCAGTGTGAGACCTGACACCGCCACAGATACGCAGTATTTT. Protein sequence: CASSVRPDTATDTQYF.

This chain joins TRBV6-5 and TRBJ1-3; 8 nucleotides match TRBD1. Germline-derived CDR1 and CDR2 are MNHEY and SVGAGI. This CDR3 region has 14 residues. V was pared by 6 bases and J by 8 bases, with 9 bases of the junction left unmatched. CDR3 sequence: CASRQMTGVDTIYF. The CDR3 DNA sequence: TGTGCCAGCAGGCAGATGACAGGGGTAGACACCATATATTTT.

This sequence joins TRBV11-2 and TRBJ1-2; the D gene is possibly TRBD1 (6 bases). Germline V gives CDR1 SGHAT, CDR2 FQNNGV. The CDR3 consists of 13 residues. V dropped 0 bases and J dropped 7 bases, with 9 bases sitting between them. CDR3 coding DNA: TGTGCCAGCAGCTTAGAACAGGGTGGTGGCTACACCTTC. Protein: CASSLEQGGGYTF.

J is TRBJ2-7 and V is TRBV12-3 or TRBV12-4, with 9 positions matching TRBD2. The CDR3 sequence is 13 residues long. V shed 6 bases and J 5 bases; nucleotides not matched to a gene: 5. The CDR3 reads CASRPGTSNEQYF. In nucleotides, the CDR3 is TGTGCCAGCAGGCCTGGGACTAGCAACGAGCAGTACTTC.

This chain links TRBV28 with TRBJ1-5; TRBD1 matches at 8 bases. The junction had 7 bases not matched to a gene; V was cut back by 4 bases and J by 5 bases. Germline assignment: CDR1 MDHEN and CDR2 SYDVKM. The CDR3 sequence is 15 residues long. The CDR3 region is CASSWRQGRYQPQHF. The DNA for the CDR3 is TGTGCCAGCAGTTGGCGACAGGGGCGATATCAGCCCCAGCATTTT.

J is TRBJ2-7 and V is TRBV7-9; 9 nucleotides line up with TRBD1. CDR3 length: 14 residues. Trimming cost V 4 bases and J 3 bases; bases outside gene matches: 4. The germline V gene encodes CDR1 SEHNR and CDR2 FQNEAQ (reference sequence). CDR3 amino acids: CASSSGQGLYEQYF. The CDR3 DNA sequence: TGTGCCAGCAGCTCGGGACAGGGACTCTACGAGCAGTACTTC.

The chain has TRBV6-1 and TRBJ1-2; D call uncertain. The CDR3 has 15 residues. Germline V gives CDR1 MNHNS, CDR2 SASEGT. Trimming removed 2 bases at V and 5 bases at J, with 15 bases between. CDR3 sequence (DNA): TGTGCCAGCAGTGAATCCCCAGGCTCCCTTTATGGCTACACCTTC. This encodes CASSESPGSLYGYTF.

The DNA for the CDR3 is TGTGCCAGCAGCTTATACAGGGTCAAACAAAAGTCCAAAAACATTCAGTACTTC. Translating gives CASSLYRVKQKSKNIQYF. V usage is TRBV7-8 and J usage is TRBJ2-4; perhaps TRBD1 as D (6 bases). CDR1 and CDR2 (germline): SGHVS, FQNEAQ. With 2 bases removed from V and 2 bases from J, the gap between germline ends came to 19 bases. The CDR3 loop spans 18 amino acids.

This clone has only one observation. The V call is TRBV7-2, the J call TRBJ1-2; possible D gene TRBD1, 6 bases. V was trimmed by 3 bases and J by 8 bases, leaving 13 bases between them. Per the germline V gene, CDR1 is SGHTA and CDR2 is FQGNSA. This CDR3 region has 13 residues. CDR3 bases: TGTGCCAGCAGCTTCCAGGGGCTGGGAGGCTACACCTTC. This sequence encodes CASSFQGLGGYTF. Filled out from reference TRBV7-2 and TRBJ1-2, the complete variable domain reads GAGVSQSPSNKVTEKGKDVELRCDPISGHTALYWYRQSLGQGLEFLIYFQGNSAPDKSGLPSDRFSAERTGGSVSTLTIQRTQQEDSAVYLCASSFQGLGGYTFGSGTRLTVV.

The chain links TRBV4-3 to TRBJ2-5; a weak D match, TRBD2 (6 bases). The CDR3 loop spans 13 amino acids. V was clipped by 0 bases and J by 5 bases, with 7 bases between them. CDR1 is LGHNA, CDR2 YSLEER, per germline. The CDR3 DNA reads as TGCGCCAGCAGCCAAGATCGGGAGGAGACCCAGTACTTC. As protein: CASSQDREETQYF.

This rearrangement joins TRBV6-4 to TRBJ1-5; D remains unclear. The CDR3 consists of 13 residues. Germline CDR1 reads MRHNA; CDR2 reads SNTAGT. The ends were cut back, 6 bases at V and 4 bases at J, with 10 bases in the middle. Here the CDR3 reads CASSITENQPQHF. Written as DNA, the CDR3 is TGTGCCAGCAGCATTACAGAGAATCAGCCCCAGCATTTT.

The J gene is TRBJ2-7, the V gene TRBV27; 8 bases are a match to TRBD1. The CDR3 is 13 residues long. J gave up 3 bases and V 6 bases, and 4 bases lay outside the gene matches. Per the germline V gene, CDR1 is MNHEY and CDR2 is SMNVEV (reference sequence). The CDR3 reads CASRTGVDYEQYF. The CDR3 DNA sequence: TGTGCCAGCAGGACAGGGGTTGACTACGAGCAGTACTTC.

The chain has TRBV12-3 or TRBV12-4 and TRBJ2-7; D might be TRBD2 (6 bases). The CDR3 extends over 13 amino acids. Trimming left V 4 bases short and J 12 bases short, with 19 bases between. CDR3 nucleotides: TGTGCCAGCAGTTCAAGGGAGGACCAACAACGGTACTTC. Its translation is CASSSREDQQRYF.

Remarks on this clone: At one of its ends the junction is not consistent with the germline gene, which may arise from a read error. The gene calls are TRBV28 and TRBJ2-1, with 8 nucleotides matching TRBD2. The CDR3 loop spans 15 amino acids. Germline values: CDR1 MDHEN, CDR2 SYDVKM. This CDR3 reads CASSLAGGSYNGQFF. CDR3 DNA sequence: TGTGCCAGCAGTTTGGCGGGGGGCTCCTACAATGGGCAGTTCTTC. The full variable domain, completed using reference TRBV28 and TRBJ2-1, is DVKVTQSSRYLVKRTGEKVFLECVQDMDHENMFWYRQDPGLGLRLIYFSYDVKMKEKGDIPEGYSVSREKKERFSLILESASTNQTSMYLCASSLAGGSYNGQFFGPGTRLTVL.

The chain's CDR3 is CASSLTRTGGGGELFF. The CDR3, as DNA: TGTGCCAGCAGCTTAACCAGGACAGGGGGCGGCGGGGAGCTGTTTTTT. V usage is TRBV11-3 and J usage is TRBJ2-2; 11 bases are shared with TRBD1. Losses at the gene ends were 2 bases for V and 7 bases for J; bases not matched to a gene: 6. The CDR3 has 16 residues. Per germline, CDR1 SGHNT and CDR2 YENEEA.

The genes are TRBV5-1 and TRBJ2-7; 7 bases line up with TRBD1. This CDR3 spans 15 amino acids. Germline CDR1 and CDR2: SGHRS and YFSETQ. V lost 0 bases to trimming and J lost 6 bases; unmatched junction nucleotides: 9. In nucleotides, the CDR3 is TGCGCCAGCAGCTTGGGGGACAGAACTACGAGCGAGCAGTACTTC. Translating it yields CASSLGDRTTSEQYF.

The chain recombines TRBV6-2 or TRBV6-3 with TRBJ2-7, with 10 bases fitting TRBD2. The CDR3 runs 16 residues. The junction had 15 bases not matched to a gene; V was cut back by 6 bases and J by 7 bases. Germline loops: CDR1 MNHEY, CDR2 SVGEGT. The CDR3: CASSRTVSGGAWEQYF. The CDR3 region has the DNA TGTGCCAGCAGCCGAACAGTCAGCGGGGGGGCCTGGGAGCAGTACTTC.

This chain connects TRBV7-6 to TRBJ2-3, with 8 positions matching TRBD2. Unmatched junction bases numbered 11, after V lost 5 bases and J lost 4 bases. CDR3 length equals 16 residues. Germline V gives CDR1 SGHVS, CDR2 FNYEAQ. CDR3 amino acids: CASSPQRTSFADTQYF. The CDR3 coding sequence is TGTGCCAGCAGCCCCCAAAGGACTAGCTTCGCAGATACGCAGTATTTT.

This chain uses TRBV5-4 with TRBJ1-1, with 7 bases matching TRBD1. The CDR3 loop spans 13 amino acids. Germline V gene sequence: CDR1 SGHNT, CDR2 YYREEE (reference sequence). Germline trimming cut 5 bases from V and 5 bases from J; bases unmatched to any gene: 6. The CDR3 DNA is TGTGCCAGCAGACAAACAGGGGAAACTGAAGCTTTCTTT. Translated, it gives CASRQTGETEAFF. Together with reference TRBV5-4 and TRBJ1-1, the CDR3 gives the full variable domain: ETGVTQSPTHLIKTRGQQVTLRCSSQSGHNTVSWYQQALGQGPQFIFQYYREEENGRGNFPPRFSGLQFPNYSSELNVNALELDDSALYLCASRQTGETEAFFGQGTRLTVV.

The count of this clone is one. The V gene is TRBV19, the J gene TRBJ2-2; 7 positions agree with TRBD1. The CDR3 covers 14 residues. The V gene end was trimmed by 3 bases and the J gene end by 5 bases; junction bases not matched to a gene: 3. Looked up from germline, CDR1 is LNHDA and CDR2 is SQIVND (reference sequence). The CDR3 DNA follows: TGTGCCAGTAGTATTGGCAGGGGGACCGGGGAGCTGTTTTTT. Amino acids: CASSIGRGTGELFF.

The chain carries TRBV15 and TRBJ1-4, with D hard to call. Germline lookup yields CDR1 LNHNV and CDR2 YYDKDF (reference sequence). CDR3 size: 16 residues. Trimming removed 0 bases at V and 4 bases at J, with 12 bases between. CDR3 bases: TGTGCCACCAGCAGAGATTTAAGCCCCTTTAATGAAAAACTGTTTTTT. It specifies CATSRDLSPFNEKLFF.

On this clone itself: The sample carries other DNA sequences with the same CDR3. This sequence joins TRBV9 and TRBJ1-2; D ambiguous. The CDR3 totals 15 residues. Trimming shortened V by 2 bases and J by 4 bases, and 15 bases separated the two germline ends. The germline CDR1 and CDR2 sequences are SGDLS and YYNGEE. CDR3 in amino acids: CASSVEVVTSYGYTF. As DNA, the CDR3 is TGTGCCAGCAGCGTGGAGGTTGTGACGTCCTATGGCTACACCTTC.

The chain employs TRBV5-4 and TRBJ2-5, with 10 nucleotides matching TRBD2. Per germline, CDR1 SGHNT and CDR2 YYREEE (reference sequence). The CDR3 extends over 14 amino acids. V dropped 5 bases and J dropped 5; count of bases not matched to a gene: 6. In DNA, the CDR3 is TGTGCCAGCAGTAATAGCGGGGGGCAGGAGACCCAGTACTTC. Its protein is CASSNSGGQETQYF. The variable domain in full, completed from reference TRBV5-4 and TRBJ2-5, reads ETGVTQSPTHLIKTRGQQVTLRCSSQSGHNTVSWYQQALGQGPQFIFQYYREEENGRGNFPPRFSGLQFPNYSSELNVNALELDDSALYLCASSNSGGQETQYFGPGTRLLVL.

The chain carries TRBV11-2 and TRBJ2-5, with D perhaps TRBD1 (5 bases). This CDR3 comprises 16 residues. V was clipped by 1 base and J by 2 bases, with 14 bases between them. Germline values: CDR1 SGHAT, CDR2 FQNNGV. The CDR3 sequence is CASSLVLGALQETQYF. DNA of the CDR3: TGTGCCAGCAGCTTAGTCTTAGGGGCCCTACAAGAGACCCAGTACTTC.

This clone was detected only once. The chain joins TRBV28 to TRBJ1-2, with 7 bases identical to TRBD1. CDR3 length equals 15 residues. The V and J ends lost 4 bases and 4 bases, in that order; junction bases with no gene match: 9. Per the germline V gene, CDR1 is MDHEN and CDR2 is SYDVKM. The CDR3 is CASSSTTGRSYGYTF. For the CDR3, the DNA is TGTGCCAGCAGTTCCACGACAGGGCGGAGCTATGGCTACACCTTC.

This clone was seen once. V gene TRBV2 combines with J gene TRBJ1-2; D perhaps matches TRBD1 (5 bases). Between the trimmed V and J ends, which lost 5 bases and 0 bases, there was a span of 13 bases. The CDR3 is 15 residues long. CDR1 SNHLY and CDR2 FYNNEI come from the germline V gene. CDR3 amino acids: CASSSSGVANYGYTF. The CDR3 DNA is TGTGCCAGCAGTTCCTCGGGGGTAGCTAACTATGGCTACACCTTC.

This clone is a singleton in its sample. This chain connects TRBV19 to TRBJ1-6; 8 bases agree with TRBD1. After removal of 10 bases from V and 3 bases from J, the junction contained 5 bases not matched to a gene. Germline V gives CDR1 LNHDA, CDR2 SQIVND (reference sequence). This CDR3 contains 14 residues. CDR3 nucleotide sequence: TGTGCCACCGGGGGACAGGACTATAATTCACCCCTCCACTTT. Translated, it gives CATGGQDYNSPLHF.

The J gene is TRBJ1-4, the V gene TRBV11-2; 9 bases are shared with TRBD1. Germline assignment: CDR1 SGHAT and CDR2 FQNNGV. The CDR3 has 15 amino acids. V shed 5 bases and J 5 bases; nucleotides not matched to a gene: 6. The CDR3 region has the DNA TGTGCCAGCAGCACAAGGGACAGGGTGAATGAAAAACTGTTTTTT. Protein: CASSTRDRVNEKLFF.